The entry below gives a single T cell receptor beta chain sequence along with its context. Its antigen is unknown. The CDR3 covers 13 residues. Germline CDR1 is WNHNN and CDR2 is SYGVQD (reference sequence). Trimming left V 2 bases short and J 3 bases short, with 6 bases between. With molecular barcodes, quantitative 5'-RACE was used to make the TCR beta libraries. MiXCR, applied by TCRdb to the 5' RACE reads, yields one record per CDR3 protein. This sample has under 300,000 distinct CDR3 sequences; 10% occur once, and the top ten carry approximately 2.5%. The sample is drawn from a study of CD8 T cells in ankylosing spondylitis. Broader study findings: It was reported that disease-linked clones were significantly enriched in matched ankylosing spondylitis synovial fluid.

This sequence originates from a male donor with ankylosing spondylitis or in good health (not recorded which). The chain is built from TRBV10-1 and TRBJ2-3, with a weak D call TRBD2 (5 bases). The sequenced material came from blood, either unsorted or a sorted T cell fraction (not recorded which). The CDR3 here is CASSEPGTDTQYF. Here the CDR3 DNA reads TGCGCCAGCAGTGAGCCGGGGACAGATACGCAGTATTTT.